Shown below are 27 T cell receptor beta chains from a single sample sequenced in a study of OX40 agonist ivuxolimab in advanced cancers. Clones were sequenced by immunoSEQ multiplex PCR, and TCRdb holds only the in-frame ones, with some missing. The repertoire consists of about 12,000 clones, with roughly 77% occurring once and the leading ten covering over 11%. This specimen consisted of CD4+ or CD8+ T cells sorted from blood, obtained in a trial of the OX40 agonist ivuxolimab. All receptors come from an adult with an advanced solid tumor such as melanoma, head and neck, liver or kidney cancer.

The CDR3 region has the DNA TGTGCCAGCAGACCCTATAGCGGGGGGGCTAATGAGCAGTTCTTC. Amino acids: CASRPYSGGANEQFF. The chain combines TRBV6-5 with TRBJ2-1; 11 positions match TRBD2. The CDR3 totals 15 residues. CDR1 and CDR2 from the germline V gene are MNHEY and SVGAGI. The J segment lost 7 bases and the V segment lost 6 bases, leaving 8 bases of the junction unmatched.

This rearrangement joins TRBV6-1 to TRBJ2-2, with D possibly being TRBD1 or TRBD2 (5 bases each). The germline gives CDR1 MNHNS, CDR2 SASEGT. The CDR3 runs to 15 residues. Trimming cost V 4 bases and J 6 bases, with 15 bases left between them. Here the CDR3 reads CASSVDMDSAGELFF. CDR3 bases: TGTGCCAGCAGTGTGGACATGGATAGCGCCGGGGAGCTGTTTTTT.

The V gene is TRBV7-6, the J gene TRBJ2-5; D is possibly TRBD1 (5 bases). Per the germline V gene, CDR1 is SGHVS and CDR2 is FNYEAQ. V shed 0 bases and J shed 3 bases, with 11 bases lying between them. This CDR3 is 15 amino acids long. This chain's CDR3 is CASSLAPRAKETQYF. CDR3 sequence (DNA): TGTGCCAGCAGCTTAGCGCCCAGGGCGAAAGAGACCCAGTACTTC.

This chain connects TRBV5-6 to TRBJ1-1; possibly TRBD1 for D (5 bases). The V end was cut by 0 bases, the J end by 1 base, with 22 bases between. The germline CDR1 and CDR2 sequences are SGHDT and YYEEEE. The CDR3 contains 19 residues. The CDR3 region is CASSLEGWAPRGGNTEAFF. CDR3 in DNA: TGTGCCAGCAGCTTGGAAGGTTGGGCCCCGAGGGGAGGGAACACTGAAGCTTTCTTT.

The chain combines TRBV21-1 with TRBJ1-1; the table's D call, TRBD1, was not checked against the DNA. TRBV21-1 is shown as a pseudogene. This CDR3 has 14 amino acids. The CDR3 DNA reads TGTGCCAGCGGGGTCCACACAGGGTGGTCTGAAGCTTTCTTT. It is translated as CASGVHTGWSEAFF.

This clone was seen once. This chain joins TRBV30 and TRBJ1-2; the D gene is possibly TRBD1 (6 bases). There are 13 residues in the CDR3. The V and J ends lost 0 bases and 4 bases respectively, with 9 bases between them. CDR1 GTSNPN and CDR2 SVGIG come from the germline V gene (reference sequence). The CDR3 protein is CAWSVQGAYGYTF. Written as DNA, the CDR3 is TGTGCCTGGAGTGTACAGGGCGCCTATGGCTACACCTTC.

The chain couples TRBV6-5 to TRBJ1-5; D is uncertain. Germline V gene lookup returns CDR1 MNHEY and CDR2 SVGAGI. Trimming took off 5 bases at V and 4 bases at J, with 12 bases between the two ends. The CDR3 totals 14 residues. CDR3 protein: CASSERADNQPQHF. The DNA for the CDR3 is TGTGCCAGCAGTGAACGGGCAGATAATCAGCCCCAGCATTTT.

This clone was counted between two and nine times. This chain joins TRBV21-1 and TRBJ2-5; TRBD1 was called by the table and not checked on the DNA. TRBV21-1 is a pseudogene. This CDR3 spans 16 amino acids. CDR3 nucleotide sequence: TGTGCCAGCAGCAAAGAGGGGGCAGGGGGATGTGAGACCCAGTACTTC. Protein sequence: CASSKEGAGGCETQYF.

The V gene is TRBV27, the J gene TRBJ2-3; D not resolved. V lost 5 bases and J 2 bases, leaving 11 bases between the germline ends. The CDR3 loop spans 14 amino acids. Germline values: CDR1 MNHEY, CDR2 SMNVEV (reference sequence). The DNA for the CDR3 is TGTGCCAGCAGTCCCGTAGGACCCACAGATACGCAGTATTTT. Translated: CASSPVGPTDTQYF.

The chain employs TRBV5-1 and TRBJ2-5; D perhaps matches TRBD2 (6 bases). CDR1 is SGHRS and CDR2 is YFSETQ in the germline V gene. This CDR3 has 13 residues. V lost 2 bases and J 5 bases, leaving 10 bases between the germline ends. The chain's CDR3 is CASSLRDWETQYF. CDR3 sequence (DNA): TGCGCCAGCAGCTTACGGGACTGGGAGACCCAGTACTTC.

CDR3 DNA sequence: TGTGCCAGCAGCCTTCAGGGGTCCTACGAGCAGTACTTC. This gives the protein CASSLQGSYEQYF. The J gene is TRBJ2-7, the V gene TRBV5-8, with a weak D call TRBD1 (6 bases). The germline CDR1 and CDR2 sequences are SGHTS and YDEGEE. The V end was cut by 4 bases, the J end by 1 base, with 9 bases between. This CDR3 comprises 13 residues.

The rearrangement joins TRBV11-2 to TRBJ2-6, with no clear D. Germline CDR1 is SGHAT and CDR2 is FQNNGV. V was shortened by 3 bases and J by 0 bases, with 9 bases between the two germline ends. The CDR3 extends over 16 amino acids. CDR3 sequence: CASSFGGVSGANVLTF. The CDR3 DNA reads TGTGCCAGCAGCTTTGGTGGAGTCTCTGGGGCCAACGTCCTGACTTTC.

In DNA form, the CDR3 reads TGTGCCAGCAGGGCGGACCCCGGGGGCACCGGGGAGCTGTTTTTT. This codes for CASRADPGGTGELFF. J is TRBJ2-2 and V is TRBV6-1, with D perhaps matching TRBD2 (6 bases). The CDR3 spans 15 residues. V shed 6 bases and J shed 4 bases, with 15 bases lying between them. Germline CDR1 MNHNS, CDR2 SASEGT.

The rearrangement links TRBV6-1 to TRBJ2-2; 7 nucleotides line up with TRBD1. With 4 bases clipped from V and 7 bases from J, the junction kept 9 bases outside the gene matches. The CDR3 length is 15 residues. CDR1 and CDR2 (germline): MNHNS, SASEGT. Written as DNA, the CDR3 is TGTGCCAGCAGTGCCCTGGACAGGCCCGGCGGGGAGCTGTTTTTT. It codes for CASSALDRPGGELFF.

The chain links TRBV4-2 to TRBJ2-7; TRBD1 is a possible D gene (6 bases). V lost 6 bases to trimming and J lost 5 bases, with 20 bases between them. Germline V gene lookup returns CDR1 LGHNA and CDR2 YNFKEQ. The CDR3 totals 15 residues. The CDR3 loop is CASSSNQDSPNEQYF. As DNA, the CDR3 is TGTGCCAGCAGTTCTAACCAGGACAGTCCCAACGAGCAGTACTTC.

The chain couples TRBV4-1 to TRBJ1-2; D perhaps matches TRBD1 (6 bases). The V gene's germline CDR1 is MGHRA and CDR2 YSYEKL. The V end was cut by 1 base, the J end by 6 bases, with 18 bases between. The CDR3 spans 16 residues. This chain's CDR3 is CASSQVGSGGQDGYTF. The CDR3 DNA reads TGCGCCAGCAGCCAAGTTGGTTCCGGGGGGCAGGATGGCTACACCTTC.

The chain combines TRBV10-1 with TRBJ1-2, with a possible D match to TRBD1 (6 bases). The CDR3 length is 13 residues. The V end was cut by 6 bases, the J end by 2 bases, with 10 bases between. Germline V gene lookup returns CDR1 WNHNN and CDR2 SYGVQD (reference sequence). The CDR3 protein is CASSRGWNYGYTF. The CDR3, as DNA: TGCGCCAGCAGCAGGGGTTGGAACTATGGCTACACCTTC.

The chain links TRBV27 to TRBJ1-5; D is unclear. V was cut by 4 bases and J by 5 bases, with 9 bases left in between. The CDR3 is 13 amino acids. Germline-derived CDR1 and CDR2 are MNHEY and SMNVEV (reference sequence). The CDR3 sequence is CASSWTAYQPQHF. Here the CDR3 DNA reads TGTGCCAGCAGTTGGACGGCCTATCAGCCCCAGCATTTT.

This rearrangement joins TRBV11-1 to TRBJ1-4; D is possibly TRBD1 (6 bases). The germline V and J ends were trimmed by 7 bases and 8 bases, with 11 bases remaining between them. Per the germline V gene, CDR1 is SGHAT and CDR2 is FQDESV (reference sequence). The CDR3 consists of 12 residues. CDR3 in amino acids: CASKGQLEKLFF. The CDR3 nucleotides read TGTGCCAGCAAGGGACAACTAGAAAAACTGTTTTTT.

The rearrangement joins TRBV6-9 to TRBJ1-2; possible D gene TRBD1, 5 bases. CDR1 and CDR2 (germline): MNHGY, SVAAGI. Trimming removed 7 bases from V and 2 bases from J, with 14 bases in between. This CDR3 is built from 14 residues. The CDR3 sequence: CASNVGGSNYGYTF. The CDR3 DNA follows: TGTGCCAGCAACGTCGGGGGATCGAACTATGGCTACACCTTC.

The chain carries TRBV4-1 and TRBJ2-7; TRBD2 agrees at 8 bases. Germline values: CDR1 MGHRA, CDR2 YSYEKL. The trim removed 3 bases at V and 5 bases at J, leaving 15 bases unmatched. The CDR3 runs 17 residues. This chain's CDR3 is CASSHLPGRAPSHEQYF. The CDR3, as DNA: TGCGCCAGCAGCCATCTCCCCGGGAGGGCCCCGAGCCACGAGCAGTACTTC.

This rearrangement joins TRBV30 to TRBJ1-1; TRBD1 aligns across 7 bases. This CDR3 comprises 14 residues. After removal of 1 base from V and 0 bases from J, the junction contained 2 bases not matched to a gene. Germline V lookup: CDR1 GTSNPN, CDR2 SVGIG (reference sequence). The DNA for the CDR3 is TGTGCCTGGAGTGGGGGACAGATGAACACTGAAGCTTTCTTT. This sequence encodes CAWSGGQMNTEAFF.

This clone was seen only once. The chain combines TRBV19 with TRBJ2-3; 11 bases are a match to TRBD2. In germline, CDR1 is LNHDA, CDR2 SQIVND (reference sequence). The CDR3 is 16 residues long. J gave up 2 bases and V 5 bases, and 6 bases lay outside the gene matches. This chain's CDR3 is CASSEGTSGPTDTQYF. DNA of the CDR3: TGTGCCAGTAGTGAGGGGACTAGCGGACCCACAGATACGCAGTATTTT.

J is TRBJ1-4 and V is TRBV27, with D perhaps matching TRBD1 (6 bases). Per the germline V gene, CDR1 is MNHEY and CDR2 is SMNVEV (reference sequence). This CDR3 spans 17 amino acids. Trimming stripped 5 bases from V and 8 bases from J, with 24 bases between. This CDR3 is CASSTQLGGLLAEKLFF. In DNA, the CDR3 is TGTGCCAGCAGTACACAACTAGGGGGTCTTTTGGCCGAAAAACTGTTTTTT.

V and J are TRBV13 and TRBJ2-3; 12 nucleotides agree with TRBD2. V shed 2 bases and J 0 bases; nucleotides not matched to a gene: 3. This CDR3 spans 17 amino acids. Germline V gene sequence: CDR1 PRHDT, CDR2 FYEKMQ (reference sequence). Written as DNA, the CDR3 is TGTGCCAGCAGCTTACGACTAGCGGGGGCAAGCACAGATACGCAGTATTTT. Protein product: CASSLRLAGASTDTQYF.

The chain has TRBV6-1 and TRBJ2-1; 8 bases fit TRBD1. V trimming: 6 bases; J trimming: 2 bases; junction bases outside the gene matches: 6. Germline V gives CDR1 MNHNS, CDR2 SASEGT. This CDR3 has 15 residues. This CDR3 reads CASRNGQGAYNEQFF. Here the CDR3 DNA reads TGTGCCAGCAGGAACGGACAGGGAGCCTACAATGAGCAGTTCTTC.

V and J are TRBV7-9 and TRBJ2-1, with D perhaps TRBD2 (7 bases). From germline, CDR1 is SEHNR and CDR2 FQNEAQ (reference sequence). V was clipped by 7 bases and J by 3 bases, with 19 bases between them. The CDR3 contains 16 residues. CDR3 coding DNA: TGTGCCAGCATCTCGTCCGCGGGGGCCATCTACAATGAGCAGTTCTTC. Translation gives CASISSAGAIYNEQFF.